The 13 T cell receptor beta chains presented below share a single source sample, sequenced in a study of cytomegalovirus exposure and HLA in healthy donors. PCR primers comprised 60 Vbeta and 13 Jbeta primers. This table comes from immunoSEQ multiplex PCR, and its TCRdb copy is limited to in-frame clones, with some not included. The repertoire holds roughly 130,000 clones, 65% to 75% seen once, with 5.8% in the top ten. Sequencing used PBMCs. These receptors all stem from a woman aged 50 to 60 in good health and CMV-seropositive.

The chain uses TRBV5-1 and TRBJ1-5, with D uncertain. Germline loops: CDR1 SGHRS, CDR2 YFSETQ. The CDR3 covers 13 residues. Trimming stripped 3 bases from V and 5 bases from J, with 9 bases between. The CDR3 spells CASSSTADQPQHF. The CDR3 nucleotides read TGCGCCAGCAGCTCTACAGCTGATCAGCCCCAGCATTTT.

CDR3 coding DNA: TGTGCCAGCACCAGGGACAGGTGGAATCAGCCCCAGCATTTT. Its protein is CASTRDRWNQPQHF. This chain joins TRBV6-6 and TRBJ1-5; 8 bases align to TRBD1. This CDR3 region has 14 residues. Germline lookup yields CDR1 MNHNY and CDR2 SVGAGI (reference sequence). J lost 4 bases, V lost 7 bases, and 6 bases had no gene match.

The chain carries TRBV19 and TRBJ1-2; a weak D match, TRBD1 (6 bases). This CDR3 region has 13 residues. Germline CDR1 and CDR2: LNHDA and SQIVND (reference sequence). V was trimmed by 6 bases and J by 6 bases, leaving 14 bases between them. The CDR3 DNA sequence: TGTGCCAGTAGGCTCAGGGGTTCGGATGGCTACACCTTC. Amino acids: CASRLRGSDGYTF.

This chain connects TRBV6-1 to TRBJ1-3; 7 nucleotides line up with TRBD1. J was trimmed by 7 bases and V by 6 bases; bases with no gene match: 9. There are 14 residues in the CDR3. The germline V gene has CDR1 MNHNS and CDR2 SASEGT. The DNA of the CDR3 is TGTGCCAGCAGATTTCAGGGGGTCGTGAACACCATATATTTT. Encoded protein: CASRFQGVVNTIYF.

The J gene is TRBJ1-5, the V gene TRBV7-6, with a possible D match to TRBD1 (6 bases). V gave up 6 bases and J gave up 0 bases, with 12 bases separating them. CDR3 length: 15 residues. CDR1 and CDR2 from the germline V gene are SGHVS and FNYEAQ. CDR3: CASSSQGYSNQPQHF. DNA for the CDR3: TGTGCCAGCAGTTCACAGGGATATAGCAATCAGCCCCAGCATTTT.

A remark on this clone: The sample carries other DNA sequences with the same CDR3. This sequence joins TRBV18 and TRBJ2-5, with D perhaps matching TRBD2 (5 bases). CDR3 size: 12 residues. Germline V lookup: CDR1 KGHSH, CDR2 LQKENI. V was clipped by 6 bases and J by 5 bases, with 10 bases between them. The CDR3, as DNA: TGTGCCAGCTCGCCGGGAAGGGAGACCCAGTACTTC. This codes for CASSPGRETQYF.

The chain is built from TRBV5-6 and TRBJ1-3; D gene uncertain. Trimming left V 5 bases short and J 4 bases short, with 13 bases between. The CDR3 is made up of 14 amino acids. CDR1 is SGHDT and CDR2 is YYEEEE in the germline V gene. CDR3 in DNA: TGTGCCAGCAGGGAAGTGCACGGGGGAAACACCATATATTTT. It specifies CASREVHGGNTIYF.

The rearrangement links TRBV6-1 to TRBJ1-5, with 9 bases matching TRBD1. This CDR3 comprises 14 residues. Germline V lookup: CDR1 MNHNS, CDR2 SASEGT. The trim removed 8 bases at V and 5 bases at J, leaving 7 bases unmatched. The CDR3: CASSTGGGYQPQHF. The CDR3 DNA sequence: TGTGCCAGCTCCACAGGGGGCGGCTATCAGCCCCAGCATTTT.

The gene calls are TRBV19 and TRBJ2-7; D is possibly TRBD2 (7 bases). Germline CDR1 LNHDA, CDR2 SQIVND (reference sequence). V was trimmed by 6 bases and J by 4 bases, leaving 19 bases between them. CDR3 length equals 15 residues. The CDR3 region is CASSPGGLRWYEQYF. CDR3 DNA: TGTGCCAGTAGCCCGGGGGGCCTAAGGTGGTACGAGCAGTACTTC.

This chain connects TRBV7-2 to TRBJ2-1; tentative D call: TRBD2 (6 bases). The CDR3 is 14 amino acids. V was shortened by 2 bases and J by 4 bases, with 9 bases between the two germline ends. The germline gives CDR1 SGHTA, CDR2 FQGNSA. The CDR3 region has the DNA TGTGCCAGCAGCTTAAGGCGGGATTACAATGAGCAGTTCTTC. Translation: CASSLRRDYNEQFF.

The chain couples TRBV5-6 to TRBJ2-3; 11 positions agree with TRBD1. V lost 4 bases and J lost 3; bases outside the gene matches: 1. The germline V gene has CDR1 SGHDT and CDR2 YYEEEE. The CDR3 consists of 14 residues. The CDR3 spells CASSGQGATDTQYF. As DNA, the CDR3 is TGTGCCAGCAGCGGACAGGGGGCAACAGATACGCAGTATTTT. Variable domain in full (rest from reference TRBV5-6 and TRBJ2-3): DAGVTQSPTHLIKTRGQQVTLRCSPKSGHDTVSWYQQALGQGPQFIFQYYEEEERQRGNFPDRFSGHQFPNYSSELNVNALLLGDSALYLCASSGQGATDTQYFGPGTRLTVL.

The table lists this clone with a few counts. The chain combines TRBV12-5 with TRBJ2-3, with TRBD2 matching over 8 bases. Germline values: CDR1 LGHNT, CDR2 FRNRAP. V shed 6 bases, J shed 2 bases, and the junction held 13 bases outside the gene matches. This CDR3 contains 17 residues. In DNA form, the CDR3 reads TGTGCTAGTGGCCGAAGTAGCGGCGGGGGGCTCACAGATACGCAGTATTTT. Translated, it gives CASGRSSGGGLTDTQYF.

The rearrangement uses TRBV10-3 and TRBJ2-6, with D possibly matching TRBD1 (6 bases). This CDR3 spans 15 amino acids. V gave up 6 bases and J gave up 0 bases, with 9 bases separating them. The germline V gene encodes CDR1 ENHRY and CDR2 SYGVKD. The CDR3 sequence: CAIRGQFSGANVLTF. The CDR3 DNA reads as TGTGCCATCAGAGGACAGTTCTCTGGGGCCAACGTCCTGACTTTC.